The 29 T cell receptor beta chains listed next were all sequenced from one sample in a study of blood T cell repertoires in COVID-19. Generated by immunoSEQ multiplex PCR, the TCRdb table keeps only in-frame clones and is missing some. The table lists approximately 170,000 clones, about 82% of them singletons. The sample taken for sequencing was peripheral blood. These receptors all stem from an elderly woman with COVID-19, enrolled during active disease.

The chain recombines TRBV3-1 (or the pseudogene TRBV3-2) with TRBJ1-4; 8 bases line up with TRBD1. CDR3 length: 17 amino acids. The germline V gene encodes CDR1 LGHDT and CDR2 YNNKEL (reference sequence). Losses at the gene ends were 0 bases for V and 7 bases for J; bases not matched to a gene: 10. The CDR3: CASSQDPGRGRSEKLFF. The CDR3 DNA sequence: TGTGCCAGCAGCCAAGATCCTGGCAGGGGGCGTAGTGAAAAACTGTTTTTT.

This chain joins TRBV11-2 and TRBJ1-3; D perhaps matches TRBD1 (5 bases). Germline loops: CDR1 SGHAT, CDR2 FQNNGV. Trimming left V 5 bases short and J 7 bases short, with 12 bases between. The CDR3 consists of 13 residues. The CDR3 protein is CASSALEGNTIYF. CDR3 coding DNA: TGTGCCAGCAGCGCACTGGAGGGGAACACCATATATTTT.

The rearrangement joins TRBV6-5 to TRBJ1-3; D may be TRBD1 (6 bases). Per the germline V gene, CDR1 is MNHEY and CDR2 is SVGAGI. Trimming pared 5 bases from V and 2 bases from J, leaving 10 bases between. The CDR3 consists of 14 residues. CDR3 sequence: CASSQGLAGNTIYF. The DNA of the CDR3 is TGTGCCAGCAGTCAGGGGCTGGCTGGAAACACCATATATTTT.

This clone was seen only a few times. This chain joins TRBV11-2 and TRBJ1-6; no clear D. With 5 bases removed from V and 4 bases from J, the gap between germline ends came to 9 bases. Germline values: CDR1 SGHAT, CDR2 FQNNGV. CDR3 length: 14 residues. The CDR3 spells CASSDTSYNSPLHF. CDR3 nucleotides: TGTGCCAGCAGCGACACCAGTTATAATTCACCCCTCCACTTT. The whole variable domain, filled in from reference TRBV11-2 and TRBJ1-6, reads EAGVAQSPRYKIIEKRQSVAFWCNPISGHATLYWYQQILGQGPKLLIQFQNNGVVDDSQLPKDRFSAERLKGVDSTLKIQPAKLEDSAVYLCASSDTSYNSPLHFGNGTRLTVT.

This clone was detected once. In nucleotides, the CDR3 is TGCGCCAGCAGTCACCCTATCGCCAATCAGGCAAACACCATATATTTT. Its protein is CASSHPIANQANTIYF. The chain uses TRBV23-1 and TRBJ1-3; D remains ambiguous. TRBV23-1 is known as an ORF, though its function is uncertain. The CDR3 has 16 amino acids. With 3 bases removed from V and 6 bases from J, the gap between germline ends came to 18 bases.

This clone was recorded only once. This sequence joins TRBV18 and TRBJ2-3, with no clear D. The CDR3 loop spans 15 amino acids. V lost 6 bases and J 2 bases, leaving 15 bases between the germline ends. The V gene's germline CDR1 is KGHSH and CDR2 LQKENI. The CDR3 region has the DNA TGTGCCAGCTCTGCCCCAGGCCTCTACACAGATACGCAGTATTTT. This codes for CASSAPGLYTDTQYF.

The J gene is TRBJ2-5, the V gene TRBV7-2; 11 bases are a match to TRBD2. J gave up 4 bases and V 4 bases, and 5 bases lay outside the gene matches. Germline CDR1 and CDR2: SGHTA and FQGNSA. This CDR3 is built from 15 residues. DNA of the CDR3: TGTGCCAGCAGCTCGTCCGGACTAGCGGGAGAGACCCAGTACTTC. This codes for CASSSSGLAGETQYF.

In this sample, this clone turned up a few times. The rearrangement joins TRBV6-5 to TRBJ2-2; D remains unclear. From germline, CDR1 is MNHEY and CDR2 SVGAGI. The CDR3 loop spans 14 amino acids. V lost 4 bases to trimming and J lost 7 bases, with 13 bases between them. The CDR3 DNA reads as TGTGCCAGCAGTTCCCCAAGATCCAGCGGGGAGCTGTTTTTT. It encodes CASSSPRSSGELFF.

This chain links TRBV5-1 with TRBJ1-2, with 8 bases identical to TRBD1. Germline V gene lookup returns CDR1 SGHRS and CDR2 YFSETQ. There are 13 residues in the CDR3. Losses at the gene ends were 4 bases for V and 8 bases for J; bases not matched to a gene: 7. CDR3 region: CASSEDREGGYTF. The CDR3 DNA reads as TGCGCCAGCAGCGAGGACAGGGAAGGCGGCTACACCTTC.

The V call is TRBV2, the J call TRBJ2-7, with a weak D call TRBD2 (5 bases). V lost 7 bases, J lost 5 bases, and 21 bases lay in between. The germline V gene encodes CDR1 SNHLY and CDR2 FYNNEI. The CDR3 is 15 residues long. CDR3 DNA sequence: TGTGCCAGCAACAGAAATACTAACGCGGGCCACGAGCAGTACTTC. This translates into CASNRNTNAGHEQYF.

Here the CDR3 DNA reads TGCGCCAGCAGCTCCTGGACAGGGAGTGGCGAGCAGTACTTC. This encodes CASSSWTGSGEQYF. The V call is TRBV5-1, the J call TRBJ2-7; TRBD1 matches at 8 bases. Germline V gene sequence: CDR1 SGHRS, CDR2 YFSETQ. V was clipped by 3 bases and J by 6 bases; unmatched bases: 8. This CDR3 contains 14 residues.

The CDR3 region is CASSQADATMGRIQYF. CDR3 sequence (DNA): TGCGCCAGCAGCCAAGCGGACGCGACGATGGGGCGCATTCAGTACTTC. The J gene is TRBJ2-4, the V gene TRBV4-1, with a tentative D call TRBD1 (5 bases). The CDR3 is made up of 16 amino acids. In germline, CDR1 is MGHRA, CDR2 YSYEKL. With 1 base removed from V and 9 bases from J, the gap between germline ends came to 19 bases.

This chain links TRBV11-2 with TRBJ2-2; D remains unclear. V dropped 1 base and J dropped 8 bases, with 11 bases sitting between them. This CDR3 comprises 14 residues. Per germline, CDR1 SGHAT and CDR2 FQNNGV. The CDR3 nucleotides read TGTGCCAGCAGCTTAGCTTCGAAACGGGGGGAGCTGTTTTTT. Translation gives CASSLASKRGELFF.

The chain combines TRBV5-1 with TRBJ2-5; D may be TRBD1 (6 bases). Trimming removed 4 bases at V and 2 bases at J, with 15 bases between. Germline V CDR1 and CDR2: SGHRS, YFSETQ. The CDR3 runs 15 residues. The CDR3 DNA reads as TGCGCCAGCAGCCTGATGGGGACACCACAAGAGACCCAGTACTTC. Translated: CASSLMGTPQETQYF. Based on the CDR3 plus reference TRBV5-1 and TRBJ2-5, the full variable domain is KAGVTQTPRYLIKTRGQQVTLSCSPISGHRSVSWYQQTPGQGLQFLFEYFSETQRNKGNFPGRFSGRQFSNSRSEMNVSTLELGDSALYLCASSLMGTPQETQYFGPGTRLLVL.

The chain recombines TRBV5-6 with TRBJ1-2; unclear D gene. The V and J ends lost 1 base and 8 bases respectively, with 12 bases between them. The CDR3 runs to 13 residues. Germline assignment: CDR1 SGHDT and CDR2 YYEEEE. The CDR3 reads CASSLRTTGGYTF. The CDR3 coding sequence is TGTGCCAGCAGCTTGCGGACCACGGGAGGCTACACCTTC. The full variable domain, its missing parts supplied by reference TRBV5-6 and TRBJ1-2, is DAGVTQSPTHLIKTRGQQVTLRCSPKSGHDTVSWYQQALGQGPQFIFQYYEEEERQRGNFPDRFSGHQFPNYSSELNVNALLLGDSALYLCASSLRTTGGYTFGSGTRLTVV.

A remark on this clone: The junction and the germline gene differ at one end; a read error may be behind it. V is TRBV18 and J is TRBJ1-6; 8 nucleotides line up with TRBD1. The CDR3 sequence is 16 residues long. Germline V gene data show CDR1 as KGHSH and CDR2 as LQKENI. This chain's CDR3 is CASSPRMTGVNSPLHF. DNA of the CDR3: TGTGCCAGCTCCCCACGGATGACAGGGGTTAATTCACCCCTCCACTTT.

For the CDR3, the DNA is TGCGCCAGCATAACGAAGACAGGGAAAAACACTGAAGCTTTCTTT. Translating it yields CASITKTGKNTEAFF. V usage is TRBV10-1 and J usage is TRBJ1-1; 7 nucleotides match TRBD1. Germline assignment: CDR1 WNHNN and CDR2 SYGVQD (reference sequence). The J segment lost 2 bases and the V segment lost 7 bases, leaving 10 bases of the junction unmatched. CDR3 size: 15 residues.

The chain carries TRBV7-8 and TRBJ1-4, with D hard to call. Germline CDR1 and CDR2: SGHVS and FQNEAQ. With 5 bases removed from V and 10 bases from J, the gap between germline ends came to 17 bases. The CDR3 loop spans 14 amino acids. CDR3 DNA: TGTGCCAGCAGCGAACCTGCAAAAGGAGGAAAACTGTTTTTT. Translated: CASSEPAKGGKLFF.

This chain uses TRBV14 with TRBJ2-2; 9 nucleotides match TRBD2. The germline V gene has CDR1 SGHDN and CDR2 FVKESK. The CDR3 is made up of 14 amino acids. Trimming removed 4 bases from V and 7 bases from J; junction bases left unmatched: 4. Here the CDR3 reads CASSPGLAGGELFF. CDR3 in DNA: TGTGCCAGCAGCCCGGGACTAGCCGGCGGGGAGCTGTTTTTT.

This sequence joins TRBV19 and TRBJ1-6, with TRBD1 matching over 7 bases. Germline V gives CDR1 LNHDA, CDR2 SQIVND (reference sequence). The CDR3 loop spans 15 amino acids. J was trimmed by 7 bases and V by 0 bases; bases with no gene match: 3. This chain's CDR3 is CASSIDTGDNSPLHF. The CDR3 coding sequence is TGTGCCAGTAGTATAGATACAGGGGACAATTCACCCCTCCACTTT.

CDR3 sequence (DNA): TGTGCCAGCAGCCCAGGTCGGCCCCAAGCTTTCTTT. Translating gives CASSPGRPQAFF. This chain links TRBV12-3 or TRBV12-4 with TRBJ1-1; no clear D. Deletions cut 6 bases from V and 9 bases from J, with 14 bases between. This CDR3 spans 12 amino acids.

This rearrangement joins TRBV5-5 to TRBJ1-2; 7 bases match TRBD1. The CDR3 has 14 residues. CDR1 and CDR2 (germline): SGHKS, YYEKEE (reference sequence). The J segment lost 7 bases and the V segment lost 5 bases, leaving 11 bases of the junction unmatched. This chain's CDR3 is CASRKQGSDLGYTF. Written as DNA, the CDR3 is TGTGCCAGCAGGAAACAGGGGTCGGACCTTGGCTACACCTTC.

The chain has TRBV28 and TRBJ1-2; unclear D gene. Germline V gene data show CDR1 as MDHEN and CDR2 as SYDVKM. V dropped 6 bases and J dropped 3 bases, with 8 bases sitting between them. This CDR3 has 12 residues. CDR3 in DNA: TGTGCCAGCAGGGCAGGTGACTATGGCTACACCTTC. This translates into CASRAGDYGYTF.

J is TRBJ2-3 and V is TRBV3-1 (or the pseudogene TRBV3-2), with 11 bases that match TRBD2. This CDR3 spans 16 amino acids. Germline V gene lookup returns CDR1 LGHDT and CDR2 YNNKEL (reference sequence). The J segment lost 8 bases and the V segment lost 4 bases, leaving 11 bases of the junction unmatched. CDR3 bases: TGTGCCAGCAGCCCAGAGGTTAGCGGGGGGGTAACTACGCAGTATTTT. This gives the protein CASSPEVSGGVTTQYF.

The count of this clone is one. This sequence joins TRBV5-4 and TRBJ2-3; D perhaps matches TRBD2 (5 bases). Trimming removed 3 bases at V and 6 bases at J, with 14 bases between. CDR1 is SGHNT and CDR2 is YYREEE in the germline V gene (reference sequence). The CDR3 totals 14 residues. The CDR3 protein is CASSSGLSGDTQYF. In DNA, the CDR3 is TGTGCCAGCAGCTCCGGACTGTCCGGGGATACGCAGTATTTT.

This chain joins TRBV7-2 and TRBJ2-5, with D maybe TRBD2 (5 bases). Germline assignment: CDR1 SGHTA and CDR2 FQGNSA. The CDR3 runs to 14 residues. Trimming took 3 bases from V and 5 from J, leaving 13 bases between them. The DNA for the CDR3 is TGTGCCAGCAGCTTCACAATAGCGTTGGAGACCCAGTACTTC. Its translation: CASSFTIALETQYF.

The chain employs TRBV21-1 and TRBJ1-5. TRBV21-1 is a pseudogene segment. This CDR3 region has 15 residues. The CDR3, as DNA: TGTGCCAGCAGCAATGGAGGAGGTAGCAATCAGCCCCAGCATTTT. This codes for CASSNGGGSNQPQHF.

The chain combines TRBV10-1 with TRBJ2-3; 7 nucleotides line up with TRBD2. The CDR3 spans 13 residues. With 10 bases clipped from V and 2 bases from J, the junction kept 6 bases outside the gene matches. Germline CDR1 is WNHNN and CDR2 is SYGVQD (reference sequence). CDR3 in DNA: TGCGCCACCTCTAGCGGCTACACAGATACGCAGTATTTT. This encodes CATSSGYTDTQYF.

The rearrangement uses TRBV4-2 and TRBJ2-5, with D perhaps matching TRBD1 (6 bases). Germline V lookup: CDR1 LGHNA, CDR2 YNFKEQ. The CDR3 contains 15 residues. Trimming stripped 1 base from V and 5 bases from J, with 14 bases between. Here the CDR3 DNA reads TGTGCCAGCAGCCAAGGATGGACTCAGGGGGAGACCCAGTACTTC. The encoded protein is CASSQGWTQGETQYF.